The clone carrying this T cell receptor (beta chain) was seen just once. The antigen remains unidentified. These data are taken from a study of cytomegalovirus exposure and HLA in healthy donors. Study details: In a later analysis, it was reported that the approximately 120 validation repertoires had been produced on the same platform as the roughly 700 repertoires belonging to the first cohort.

While the first cohort had 600 to 850 subjects, the donors belonged to the separate validation cohort of 100 to 150 subjects. Germline V gene lookup returns CDR1 MNHNS and CDR2 SASEGT. Trimming removed 7 bases from V and 3 bases from J; junction bases left unmatched: 4. CDR3 length: 14 amino acids. General study points: According to the study, around 160 TCR beta chains were cytomegalovirus-associated. Accounts indicate the classifier identified cytomegalovirus status with strong specificity and sensitivity.

Data came from immunoSEQ multiplex PCR; TCRdb stores just in-frame clones and leaves some out. The sample yields some 90,000 clones, roughly 87% seen once. This chain joins TRBV6-1 and TRBJ2-2; TRBD2 agrees at 8 bases. The receptor's source is a man younger than 30 in good health and CMV-seropositive. Material for sequencing was PBMCs. This CDR3 is CASTGGQDTGELFF. The CDR3 coding sequence is TGTGCCAGCACGGGGGGGCAAGACACCGGGGAGCTGTTTTTT.